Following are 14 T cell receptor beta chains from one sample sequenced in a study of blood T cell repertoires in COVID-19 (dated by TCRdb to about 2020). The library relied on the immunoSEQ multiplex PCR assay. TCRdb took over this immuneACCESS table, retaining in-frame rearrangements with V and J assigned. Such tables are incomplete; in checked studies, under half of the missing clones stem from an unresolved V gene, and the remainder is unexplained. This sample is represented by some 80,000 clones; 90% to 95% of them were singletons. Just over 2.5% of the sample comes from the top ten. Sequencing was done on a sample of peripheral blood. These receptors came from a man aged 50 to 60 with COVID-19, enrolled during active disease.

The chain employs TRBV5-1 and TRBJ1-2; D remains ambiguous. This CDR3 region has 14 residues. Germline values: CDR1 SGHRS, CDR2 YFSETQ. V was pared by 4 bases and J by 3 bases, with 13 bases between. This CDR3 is CASSPSGPDYGYTF. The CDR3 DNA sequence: TGCGCCAGCAGCCCCTCGGGTCCCGACTATGGCTACACCTTC.

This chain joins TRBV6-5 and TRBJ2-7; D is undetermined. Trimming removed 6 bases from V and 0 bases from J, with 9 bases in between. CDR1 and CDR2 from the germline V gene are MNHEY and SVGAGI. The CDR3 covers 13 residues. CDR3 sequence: CASRPLSSYEQYV. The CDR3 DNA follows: TGTGCCAGCAGGCCACTTAGCTCCTACGAGCAGTACGTC.

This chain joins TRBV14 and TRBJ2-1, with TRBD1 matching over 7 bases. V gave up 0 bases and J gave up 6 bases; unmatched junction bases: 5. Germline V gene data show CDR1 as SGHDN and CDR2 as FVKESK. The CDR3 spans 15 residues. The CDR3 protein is CASSQETGISNEQFF. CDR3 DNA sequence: TGTGCCAGCAGCCAAGAGACAGGGATCAGCAATGAGCAGTTCTTC.

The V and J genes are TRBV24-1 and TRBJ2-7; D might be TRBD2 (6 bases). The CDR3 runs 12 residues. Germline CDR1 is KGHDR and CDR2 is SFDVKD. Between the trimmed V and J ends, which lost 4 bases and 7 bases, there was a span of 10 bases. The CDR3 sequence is CATSESGGEQYV. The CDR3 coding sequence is TGTGCCACCAGTGAGAGCGGAGGGGAGCAGTACGTC.

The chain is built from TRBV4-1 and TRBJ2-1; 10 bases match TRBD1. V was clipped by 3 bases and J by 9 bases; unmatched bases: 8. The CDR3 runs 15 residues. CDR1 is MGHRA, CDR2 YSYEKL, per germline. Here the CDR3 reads CASSHLRTGGSEQFF. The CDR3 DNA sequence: TGCGCCAGCAGCCACTTGAGGACAGGGGGGTCTGAGCAGTTCTTC.

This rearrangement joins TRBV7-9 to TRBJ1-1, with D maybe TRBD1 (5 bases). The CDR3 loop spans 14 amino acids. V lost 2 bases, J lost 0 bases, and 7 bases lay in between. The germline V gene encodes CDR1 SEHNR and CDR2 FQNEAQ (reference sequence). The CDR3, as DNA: TGTGCCAGCAGCTTACAGGGCCTGAACACTGAAGCTTTCTTT. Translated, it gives CASSLQGLNTEAFF. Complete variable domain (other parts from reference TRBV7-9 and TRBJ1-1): DTGVSQNPRHKITKRGQNVTFRCDPISEHNRLYWYRQTLGQGPEFLTYFQNEAQLEKSRLLSDRFSAERPKGSFSTLEIQRTEQGDSAMYLCASSLQGLNTEAFFGQGTRLTVV.

The CDR3 sequence: CASSAVAEGIQYF. In nucleotides, the CDR3 is TGTGCCAGCAGTGCGGTCGCGGAAGGCATTCAGTACTTC. The rearrangement links TRBV2 to TRBJ2-4; D call uncertain. V dropped 4 bases and J dropped 9 bases, with 13 bases sitting between them. The CDR3 sequence is 13 residues long. Germline V gives CDR1 SNHLY, CDR2 FYNNEI.

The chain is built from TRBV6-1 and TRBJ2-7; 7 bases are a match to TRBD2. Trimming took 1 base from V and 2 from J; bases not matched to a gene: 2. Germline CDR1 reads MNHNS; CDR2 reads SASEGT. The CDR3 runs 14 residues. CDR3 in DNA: TGTGCCAGCAGTGAAGGGGGGGGACCCTACGAGCAGTACGTC. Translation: CASSEGGGPYEQYV.

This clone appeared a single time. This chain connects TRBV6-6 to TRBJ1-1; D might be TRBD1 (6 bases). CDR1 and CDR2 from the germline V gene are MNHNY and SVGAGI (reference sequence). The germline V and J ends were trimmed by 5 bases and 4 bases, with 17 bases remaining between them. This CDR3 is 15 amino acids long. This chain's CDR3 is CASSTLGGVVTEAFF. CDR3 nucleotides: TGTGCCAGCAGTACTCTTGGGGGCGTTGTCACTGAAGCTTTCTTT.

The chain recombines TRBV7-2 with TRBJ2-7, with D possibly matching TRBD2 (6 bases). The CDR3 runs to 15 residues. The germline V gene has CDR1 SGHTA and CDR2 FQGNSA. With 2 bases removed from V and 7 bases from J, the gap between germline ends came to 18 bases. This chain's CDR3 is CASSLQPGEVGEQYF. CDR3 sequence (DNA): TGTGCCAGCAGCTTACAGCCCGGGGAGGTGGGGGAGCAGTACTTC.

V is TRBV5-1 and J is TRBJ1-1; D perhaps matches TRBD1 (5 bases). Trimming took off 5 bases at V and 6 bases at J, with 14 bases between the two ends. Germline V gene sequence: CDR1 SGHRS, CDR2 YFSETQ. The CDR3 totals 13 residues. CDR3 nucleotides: TGCGCCAGCAGTTACCAGGGTGGGCCTGAAGCTTTCTTT. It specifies CASSYQGGPEAFF.

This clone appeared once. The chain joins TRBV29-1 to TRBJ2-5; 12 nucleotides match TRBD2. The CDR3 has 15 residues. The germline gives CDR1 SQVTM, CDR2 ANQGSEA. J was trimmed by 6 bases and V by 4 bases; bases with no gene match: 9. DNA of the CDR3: TGCAGCGTTGGGACGACTAGCGGGAGAGGGAAGACCCAGTACTTC. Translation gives CSVGTTSGRGKTQYF.

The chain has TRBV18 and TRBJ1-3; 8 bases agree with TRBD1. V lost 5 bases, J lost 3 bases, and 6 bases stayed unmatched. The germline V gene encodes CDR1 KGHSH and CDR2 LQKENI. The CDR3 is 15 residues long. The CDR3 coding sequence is TGTGCCAGCTCATCCCGGGACAGGTTTGGAAACACCATATATTTT. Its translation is CASSSRDRFGNTIYF.

Written as DNA, the CDR3 is TGTGCCTGGGAAGGACCGGGGGTCGGAGCTTTCTTT. Translation: CAWEGPGVGAFF. The V and J genes are TRBV30 and TRBJ1-1; tentatively, D is TRBD1 (5 bases). CDR3 length: 12 residues. CDR1 and CDR2 from the germline V gene are GTSNPN and SVGIG (reference sequence). V shed 5 bases and J shed 10 bases, with 17 bases lying between them.